The 6 T cell receptor beta chains in this list originate from one sample, sequenced in a study of blood T cell repertoires in COVID-19. The table came from immunoSEQ multiplex PCR; TCRdb's copy has only in-frame clones and leaves some out. The sample shows hundreds of thousands of clones, approximately 88% of them seen only once. The material sequenced was peripheral blood. The receptors here all came from a woman aged 25 to 45 with COVID-19, enrolled during active disease.

The V gene is TRBV6-6, the J gene TRBJ1-3; no definite D call. V lost 4 bases and J 1 base, leaving 5 bases between the germline ends. The CDR3 totals 13 residues. CDR1 MNHNY and CDR2 SVGAGI come from the germline V gene (reference sequence). CDR3 nucleotides: TGTGCCAGCAGTTTTCTTTCTGGAAACACCATATATTTT. Its translation: CASSFLSGNTIYF.

As for this clone: The sample has other DNA sequences that encode this CDR3 too. The chain has TRBV18 and TRBJ1-2, with a possible D match to TRBD1 (6 bases). The CDR3 loop spans 13 amino acids. Germline V lookup: CDR1 KGHSH, CDR2 LQKENI. V lost 6 bases to trimming and J lost 2 bases, with 10 bases between them. CDR3: CASSPDRNYGYTF. CDR3 DNA: TGTGCCAGCTCCCCGGACAGAAACTATGGCTACACCTTC.

The CDR3, as DNA: TGTGCCAGCAGCGTAGGCCTAGCGGGGGTACCCTACAATGAGCAGTTCTTC. Translation gives CASSVGLAGVPYNEQFF. V is TRBV9 and J is TRBJ2-1; 10 positions match TRBD2. There are 17 residues in the CDR3. The V gene's germline CDR1 is SGDLS and CDR2 YYNGEE. V shed 0 bases and J 2 bases; nucleotides not matched to a gene: 5.

This chain uses TRBV11-3 with TRBJ2-5; 11 positions agree with TRBD1. Per the germline V gene, CDR1 is SGHNT and CDR2 is YENEEA. This CDR3 is built from 14 residues. V dropped 5 bases and J dropped 5; count of bases not matched to a gene: 4. CDR3 amino acids: CASSAGQGGETQYF. CDR3 nucleotide sequence: TGTGCCAGCAGCGCGGGACAGGGGGGCGAGACCCAGTACTTC.

The chain carries TRBV6-5 and TRBJ1-5; D not certain. The CDR3 covers 14 residues. Germline CDR1 and CDR2: MNHEY and SVGAGI. Trimming shortened V by 2 bases and J by 2 bases, and 7 bases separated the two germline ends. CDR3 DNA sequence: TGTGCCAGCAGTTACACGAGGGGCAATCAGCCCCAGCATTTT. It specifies CASSYTRGNQPQHF.

The V and J genes are TRBV27 and TRBJ1-6; 7 positions agree with TRBD1. From germline, CDR1 is MNHEY and CDR2 SMNVEV (reference sequence). V gave up 6 bases and J gave up 4 bases; unmatched junction bases: 3. CDR3 length: 14 residues. The CDR3 sequence is CASSPGQYNSPLHF. CDR3 coding DNA: TGTGCCAGCAGCCCGGGACAGTATAATTCACCCCTCCACTTT.